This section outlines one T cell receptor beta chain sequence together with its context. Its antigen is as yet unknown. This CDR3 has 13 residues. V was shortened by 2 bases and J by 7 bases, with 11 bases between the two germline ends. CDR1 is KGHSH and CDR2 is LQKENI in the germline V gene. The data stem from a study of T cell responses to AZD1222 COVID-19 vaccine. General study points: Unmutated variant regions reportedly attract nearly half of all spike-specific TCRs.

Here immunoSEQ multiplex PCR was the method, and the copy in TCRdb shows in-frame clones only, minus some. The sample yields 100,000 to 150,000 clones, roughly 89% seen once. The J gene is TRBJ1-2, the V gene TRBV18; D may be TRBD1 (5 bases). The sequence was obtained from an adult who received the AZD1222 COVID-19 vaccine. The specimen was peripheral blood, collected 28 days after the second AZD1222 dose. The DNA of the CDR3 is TGTGCCAGCTCACCAAGAGGGGATGGTGGCTACACCTTC. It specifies CASSPRGDGGYTF.